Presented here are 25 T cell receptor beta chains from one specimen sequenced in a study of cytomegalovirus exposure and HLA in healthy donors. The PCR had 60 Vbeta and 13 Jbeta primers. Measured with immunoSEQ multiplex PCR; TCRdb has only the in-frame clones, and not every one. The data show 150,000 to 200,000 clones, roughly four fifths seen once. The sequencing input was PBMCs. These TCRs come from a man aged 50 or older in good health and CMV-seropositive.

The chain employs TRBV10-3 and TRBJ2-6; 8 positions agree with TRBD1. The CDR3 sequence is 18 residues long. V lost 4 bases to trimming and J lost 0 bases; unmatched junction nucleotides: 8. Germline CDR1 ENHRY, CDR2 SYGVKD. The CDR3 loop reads CAISAAGQVSSGANVLTF. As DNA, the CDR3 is TGTGCCATCAGTGCGGCGGGACAGGTTAGCTCTGGGGCCAACGTCCTGACTTTC.

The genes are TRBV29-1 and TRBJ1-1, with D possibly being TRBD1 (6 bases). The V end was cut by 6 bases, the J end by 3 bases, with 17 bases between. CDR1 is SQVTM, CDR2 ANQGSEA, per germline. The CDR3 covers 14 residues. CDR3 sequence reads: CSVRVWGRDTEAFF. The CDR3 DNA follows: TGCAGCGTGAGGGTTTGGGGGCGCGACACTGAAGCTTTCTTT.

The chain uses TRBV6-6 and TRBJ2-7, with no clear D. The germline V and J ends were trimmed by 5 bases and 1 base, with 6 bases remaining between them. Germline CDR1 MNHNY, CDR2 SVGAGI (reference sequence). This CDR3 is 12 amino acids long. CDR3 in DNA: TGTGCCAGCAGTACAGAGTCCTACGAGCAGTACTTC. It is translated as CASSTESYEQYF.

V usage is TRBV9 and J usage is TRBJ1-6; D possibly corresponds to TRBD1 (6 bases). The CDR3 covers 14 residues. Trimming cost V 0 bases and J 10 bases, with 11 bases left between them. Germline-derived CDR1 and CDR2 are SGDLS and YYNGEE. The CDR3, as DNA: TGTGCCAGCAGCGTAGGGGACAACCGGTCACCCCTCCACTTT. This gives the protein CASSVGDNRSPLHF.

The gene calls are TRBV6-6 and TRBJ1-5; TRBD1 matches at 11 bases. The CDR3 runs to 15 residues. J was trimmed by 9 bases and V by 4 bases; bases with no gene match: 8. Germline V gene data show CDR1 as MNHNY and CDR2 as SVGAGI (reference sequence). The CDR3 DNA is TGTGCCAGCAGTTCTGGACAGGGGGCGAGTCGGCCCCAGCATTTT. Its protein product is CASSSGQGASRPQHF.

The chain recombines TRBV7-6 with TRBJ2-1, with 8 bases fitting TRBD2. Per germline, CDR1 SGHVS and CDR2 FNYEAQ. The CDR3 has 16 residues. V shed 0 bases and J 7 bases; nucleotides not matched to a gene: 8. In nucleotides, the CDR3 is TGTGCCAGCAGCTTAGCGAGAGTAGCGGGGAGGAATGAGCAGTTCTTC. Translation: CASSLARVAGRNEQFF.

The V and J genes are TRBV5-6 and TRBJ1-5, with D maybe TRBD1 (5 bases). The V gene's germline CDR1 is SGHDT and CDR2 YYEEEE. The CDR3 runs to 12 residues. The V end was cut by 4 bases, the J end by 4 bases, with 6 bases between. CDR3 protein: CASSRGNQPQHF. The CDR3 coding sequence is TGTGCCAGCAGCCGGGGGAATCAGCCCCAGCATTTT.

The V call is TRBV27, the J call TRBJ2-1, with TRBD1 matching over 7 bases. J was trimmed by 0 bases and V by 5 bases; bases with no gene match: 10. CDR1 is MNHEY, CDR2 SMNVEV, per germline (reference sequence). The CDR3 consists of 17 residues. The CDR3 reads CASSTFGQVGSYNEQFF. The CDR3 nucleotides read TGTGCCAGCAGTACCTTTGGACAGGTAGGCTCCTACAATGAGCAGTTCTTC.

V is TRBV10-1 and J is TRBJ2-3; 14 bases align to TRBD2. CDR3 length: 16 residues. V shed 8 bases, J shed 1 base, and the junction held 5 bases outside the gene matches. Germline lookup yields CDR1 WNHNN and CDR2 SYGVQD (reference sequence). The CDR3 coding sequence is TGCGCCAGCCTCGGGACTAGCGGGGGTGGCACAGATACGCAGTATTTT. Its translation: CASLGTSGGGTDTQYF.

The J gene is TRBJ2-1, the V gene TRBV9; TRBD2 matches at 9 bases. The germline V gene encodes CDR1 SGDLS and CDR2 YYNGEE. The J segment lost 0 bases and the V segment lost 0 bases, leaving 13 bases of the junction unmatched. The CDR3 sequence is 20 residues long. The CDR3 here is CASSVATLAGHSSSYNEQFF. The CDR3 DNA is TGTGCCAGCAGCGTAGCTACACTAGCGGGCCACTCAAGCTCCTACAATGAGCAGTTCTTC. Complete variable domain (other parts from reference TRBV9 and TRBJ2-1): DSGVTQTPKHLITATGQRVTLRCSPRSGDLSVYWYQQSLDQGLQFLIQYYNGEERAKGNILERFSAQQFPDLHSELNLSSLELGDSALYFCASSVATLAGHSSSYNEQFFGPGTRLTVL.

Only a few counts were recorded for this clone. This chain's CDR3 is CASSENSGGSTDTQYF. CDR3 nucleotides: TGTGCCAGCAGTGAAAACAGCGGGGGTAGCACAGATACGCAGTATTTT. The rearrangement links TRBV6-4 to TRBJ2-3; the match to TRBD2 covers 8 bases. The CDR3 loop spans 16 amino acids. The ends lost 3 bases at V and 0 bases at J; junction bases unmatched: 5. Germline V gene sequence: CDR1 MRHNA, CDR2 SNTAGT.

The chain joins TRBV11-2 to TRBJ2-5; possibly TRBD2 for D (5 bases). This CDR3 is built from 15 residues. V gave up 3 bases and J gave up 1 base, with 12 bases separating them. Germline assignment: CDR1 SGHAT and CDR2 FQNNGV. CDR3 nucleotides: TGTGCCAGCAGCTTCAATCCGGACTTCCAAGAGACCCAGTACTTC. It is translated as CASSFNPDFQETQYF.

CDR3 amino acids: CASMDRPTEAFF. For the CDR3, the DNA is TGTGCCAGTATGGACAGGCCCACTGAAGCTTTCTTT. The V and J genes are TRBV19 and TRBJ1-1, with 7 bases that match TRBD1. Germline V CDR1 and CDR2: LNHDA, SQIVND (reference sequence). After removal of 7 bases from V and 4 bases from J, the junction contained 3 bases not matched to a gene. The CDR3 runs 12 residues.

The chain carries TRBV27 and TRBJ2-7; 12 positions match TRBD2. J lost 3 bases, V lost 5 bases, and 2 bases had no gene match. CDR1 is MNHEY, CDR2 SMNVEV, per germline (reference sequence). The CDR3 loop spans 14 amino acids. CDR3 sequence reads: CASSTTSGGYEQYF. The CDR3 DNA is TGTGCCAGCAGTACGACTAGCGGGGGCTACGAGCAGTACTTC.

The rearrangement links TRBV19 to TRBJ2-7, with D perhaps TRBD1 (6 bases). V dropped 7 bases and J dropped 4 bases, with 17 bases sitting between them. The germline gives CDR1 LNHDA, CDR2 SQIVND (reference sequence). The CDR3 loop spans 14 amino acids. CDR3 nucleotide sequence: TGTGCCAGTAACCCGGGCTGGGGGCGGTACGAGCAGTACTTC. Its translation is CASNPGWGRYEQYF.

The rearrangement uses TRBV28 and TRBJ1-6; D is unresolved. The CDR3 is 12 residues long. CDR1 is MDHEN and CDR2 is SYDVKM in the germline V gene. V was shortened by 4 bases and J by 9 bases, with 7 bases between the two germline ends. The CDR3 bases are TGTGCCAGCAGTTCGACACTTTCACCCCTCCACTTT. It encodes CASSSTLSPLHF.

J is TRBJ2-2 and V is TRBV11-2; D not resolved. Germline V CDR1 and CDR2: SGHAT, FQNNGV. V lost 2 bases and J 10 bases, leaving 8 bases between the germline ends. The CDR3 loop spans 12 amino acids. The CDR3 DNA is TGTGCCAGCAGCTTACACAAGTCGGAGCTGTTTTTT. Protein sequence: CASSLHKSELFF.

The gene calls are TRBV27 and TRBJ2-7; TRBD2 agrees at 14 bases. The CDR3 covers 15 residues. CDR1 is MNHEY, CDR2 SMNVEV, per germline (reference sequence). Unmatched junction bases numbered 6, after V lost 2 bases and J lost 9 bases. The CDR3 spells CASSLRLAGGQRQYF. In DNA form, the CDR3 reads TGTGCCAGCAGTTTAAGACTAGCGGGGGGGCAAAGGCAGTACTTC.

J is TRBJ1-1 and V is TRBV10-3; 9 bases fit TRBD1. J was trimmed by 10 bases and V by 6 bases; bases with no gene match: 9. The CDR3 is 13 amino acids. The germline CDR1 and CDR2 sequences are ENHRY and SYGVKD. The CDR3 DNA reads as TGTGCCATCAGGGGGACAGGGCCCCGCGGAGCTTTCTTT. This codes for CAIRGTGPRGAFF.

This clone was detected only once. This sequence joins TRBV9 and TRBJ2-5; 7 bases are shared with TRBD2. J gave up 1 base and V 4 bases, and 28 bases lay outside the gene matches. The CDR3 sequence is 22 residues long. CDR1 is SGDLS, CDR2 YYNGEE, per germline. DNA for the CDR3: TGTGCCAGCAGCTCCCTAGGAGCTGTCGGCCCAGAGCTAGCGGCTTTCCAAGAGACCCAGTACTTC. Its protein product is CASSSLGAVGPELAAFQETQYF. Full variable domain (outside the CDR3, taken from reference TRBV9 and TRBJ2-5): DSGVTQTPKHLITATGQRVTLRCSPRSGDLSVYWYQQSLDQGLQFLIQYYNGEERAKGNILERFSAQQFPDLHSELNLSSLELGDSALYFCASSSLGAVGPELAAFQETQYFGPGTRLLVL.

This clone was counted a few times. CDR3 protein: CASSSNGAANTGELFF. The CDR3 bases are TGTGCCAGCTCATCAAACGGAGCCGCGAACACCGGGGAGCTGTTTTTT. The genes are TRBV18 and TRBJ2-2, with D uncertain. Germline loops: CDR1 KGHSH, CDR2 LQKENI. CDR3 length: 16 amino acids. The V gene lost 5 bases and the J gene lost 0 bases, with 13 bases spanning the gap.

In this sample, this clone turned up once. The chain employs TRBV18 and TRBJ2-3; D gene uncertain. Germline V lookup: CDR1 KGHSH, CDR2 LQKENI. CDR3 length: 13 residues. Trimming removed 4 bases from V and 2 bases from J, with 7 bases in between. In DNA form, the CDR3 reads TGTGCCAGCTCACAAACGGTCACAGATACGCAGTATTTT. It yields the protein CASSQTVTDTQYF.

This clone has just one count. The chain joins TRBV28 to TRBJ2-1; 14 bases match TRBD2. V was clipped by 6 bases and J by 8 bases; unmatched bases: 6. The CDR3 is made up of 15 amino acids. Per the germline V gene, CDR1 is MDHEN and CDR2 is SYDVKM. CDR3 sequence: CASRSGLAGGYEQFF. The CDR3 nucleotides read TGTGCCAGCAGGTCTGGACTAGCGGGAGGTTATGAGCAGTTCTTC.

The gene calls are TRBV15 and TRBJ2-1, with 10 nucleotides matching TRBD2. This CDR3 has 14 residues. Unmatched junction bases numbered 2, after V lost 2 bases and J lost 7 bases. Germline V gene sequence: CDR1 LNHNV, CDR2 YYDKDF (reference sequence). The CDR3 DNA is TGTGCCACCAGCAGAAGCGGGGGGGAGAATGAGCAGTTCTTC. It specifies CATSRSGGENEQFF.

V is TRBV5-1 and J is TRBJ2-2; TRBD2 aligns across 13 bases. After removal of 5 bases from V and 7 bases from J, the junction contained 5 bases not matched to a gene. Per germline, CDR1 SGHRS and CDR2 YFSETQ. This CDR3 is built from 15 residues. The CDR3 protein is CASRGTSGTDGELFF. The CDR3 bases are TGCGCCAGCAGAGGGACTAGCGGGACGGACGGGGAGCTGTTTTTT.